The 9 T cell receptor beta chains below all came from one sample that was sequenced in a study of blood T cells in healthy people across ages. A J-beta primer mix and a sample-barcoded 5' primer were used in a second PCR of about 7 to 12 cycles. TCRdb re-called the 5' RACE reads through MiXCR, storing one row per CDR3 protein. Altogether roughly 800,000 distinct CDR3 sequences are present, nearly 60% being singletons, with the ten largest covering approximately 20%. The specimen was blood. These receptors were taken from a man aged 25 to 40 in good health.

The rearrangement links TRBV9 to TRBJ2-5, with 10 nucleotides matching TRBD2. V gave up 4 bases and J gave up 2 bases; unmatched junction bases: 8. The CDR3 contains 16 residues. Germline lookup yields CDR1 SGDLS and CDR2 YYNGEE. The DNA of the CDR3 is TGTGCCAGCAGCCCCGGACTAGCGGAAGTACAAGAGACCCAGTACTTC. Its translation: CASSPGLAEVQETQYF.

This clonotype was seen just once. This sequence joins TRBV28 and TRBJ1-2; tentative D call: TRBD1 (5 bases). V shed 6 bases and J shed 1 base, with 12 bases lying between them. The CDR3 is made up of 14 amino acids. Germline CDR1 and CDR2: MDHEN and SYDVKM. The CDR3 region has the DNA TGTGCCAGCAGGACCTTGGGGGTTAACTATGGCTACACCTTC. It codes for CASRTLGVNYGYTF.

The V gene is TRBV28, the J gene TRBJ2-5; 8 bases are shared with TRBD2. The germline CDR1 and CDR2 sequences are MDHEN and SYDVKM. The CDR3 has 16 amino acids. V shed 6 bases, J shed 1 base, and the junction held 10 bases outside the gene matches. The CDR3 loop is CASRPAGVMSQETQYF. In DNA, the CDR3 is TGTGCCAGCAGACCAGCGGGAGTAATGTCCCAAGAGACCCAGTACTTC.

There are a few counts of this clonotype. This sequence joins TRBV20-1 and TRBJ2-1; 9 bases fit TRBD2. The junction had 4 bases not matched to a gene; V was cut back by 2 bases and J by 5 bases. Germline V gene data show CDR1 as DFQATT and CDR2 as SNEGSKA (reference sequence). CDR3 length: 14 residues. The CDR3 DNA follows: TGCAGTGCTAGAAGACTAGCGGCTAACAATGAGCAGTTCTTC. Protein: CSARRLAANNEQFF.

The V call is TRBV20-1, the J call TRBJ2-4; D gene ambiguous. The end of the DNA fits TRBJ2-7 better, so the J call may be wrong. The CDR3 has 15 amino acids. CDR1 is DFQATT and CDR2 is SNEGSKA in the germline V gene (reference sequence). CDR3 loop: CSARSPWARTYEQYF. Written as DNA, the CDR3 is TGCAGTGCTAGATCCCCCTGGGCTAGAACCTACGAGCAGTACTTC.

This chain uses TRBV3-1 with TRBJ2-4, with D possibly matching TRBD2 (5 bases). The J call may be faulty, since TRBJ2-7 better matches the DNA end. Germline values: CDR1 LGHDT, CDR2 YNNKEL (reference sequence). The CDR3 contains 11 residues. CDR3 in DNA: TGTGCCAGCAGTAGCGTCGGCGAGCAGTACTTC. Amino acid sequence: CASSSVGEQYF.

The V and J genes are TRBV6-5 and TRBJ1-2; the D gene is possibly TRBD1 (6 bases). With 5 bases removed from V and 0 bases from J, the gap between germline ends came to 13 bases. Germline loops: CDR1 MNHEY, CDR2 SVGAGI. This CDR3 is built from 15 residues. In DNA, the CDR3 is TGTGCCAGCAGTCCGACAGGCACACCTAACTATGGCTACACCTTC. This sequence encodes CASSPTGTPNYGYTF.

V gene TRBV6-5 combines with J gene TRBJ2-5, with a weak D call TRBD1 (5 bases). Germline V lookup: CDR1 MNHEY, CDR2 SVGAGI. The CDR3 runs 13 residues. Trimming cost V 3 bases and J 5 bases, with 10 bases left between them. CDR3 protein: CASSYIGVETQYF. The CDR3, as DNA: TGTGCCAGCAGTTATATAGGGGTCGAGACCCAGTACTTC.

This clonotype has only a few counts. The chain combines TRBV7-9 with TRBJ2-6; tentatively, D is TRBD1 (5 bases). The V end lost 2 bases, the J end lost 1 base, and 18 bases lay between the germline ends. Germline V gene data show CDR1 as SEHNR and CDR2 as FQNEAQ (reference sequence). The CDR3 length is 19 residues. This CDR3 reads CASSLKGGRVLSGANVLTF. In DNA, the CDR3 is TGTGCCAGCAGCTTAAAAGGTGGCAGGGTCTTATCTGGGGCCAACGTCCTGACTTTC. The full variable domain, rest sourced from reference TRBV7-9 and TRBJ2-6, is DTGVSQNPRHKITKRGQNVTFRCDPISEHNRLYWYRQTLGQGPEFLTYFQNEAQLEKSRLLSDRFSAERPKGSFSTLEIQRTEQGDSAMYLCASSLKGGRVLSGANVLTFGAGSRLTVL.